The clone carrying this T cell receptor (beta chain) appeared once. Its antigen is currently unknown. This sample was taken from a study of cytomegalovirus exposure and HLA in healthy donors. General study results and limits: Specificity for CMV antigens was confirmed in vitro for a few of the CMV-associated chains. Accounts indicate the classifier identified cytomegalovirus status with strong specificity and sensitivity.

The method was immunoSEQ multiplex PCR; TCRdb's version includes in-frame clones alone and lacks a portion of them. Here the sample spans about 140,000 clones, approximately 88% being singletons. This CDR3 is built from 13 residues. Germline CDR1 SGHDT, CDR2 YYEEEE. V was clipped by 4 bases and J by 3 bases, with 11 bases between them. The V call is TRBV5-6, the J call TRBJ2-7; D gene ambiguous. This clonotype originated in a man aged 18 to 35 in good health and CMV-seropositive. Sequencing was done on a sample of PBMCs. CDR3 region: CASSIGRFYEQYF. Written as DNA, the CDR3 is TGTGCCAGCAGCATTGGCAGATTCTACGAGCAGTACTTC.